This TCR beta chain emerged from a study of a mutant IDH1 vaccine in newly diagnosed glioma (dated by TCRdb to 2020 to 2022). Looking at the study overall: Patients received eight vaccinations in weeks 1, 3, 5, 7, 11, 15, 19 and 23, corresponding to visits V03 through V10. Vaccination began 4-6 weeks after radiotherapy alone, or alongside temozolomide cycles in the chemotherapy-containing groups. Of the approximately 35 treated patients, 62.5% were male and about 40% were female, and a mean age of roughly 41 years was recorded. Before enrollment, patients had received standard therapy of radiotherapy alone, temozolomide alone, or radiochemotherapy with temozolomide; most received the combination. Six visits were used for peripheral blood collection: V03 (baseline), V05, V07, V10, V12 and V13. For exploratory analyses, approximately 25 treated patients had longitudinal TCRB deep sequencing done wherever samples were available. General study outcomes and caveats: No apparent relationship was observed between pseudoprogression and alterations in the top peripheral T cell clonotypes detected by TCRB sequencing. PBMC samples for TCRB deep sequencing were selected based on availability. Across multiple MHC alleles, vaccine-induced immune responses were seen in about 93% of patients. The authors stated that sample limitations prevented analyses of patient blood samples from being reproduced.

Trimmed from V: 4 bases; trimmed from J: 3 bases; junction bases lacking a gene match: 0. The CDR3, from cysteine to phenylalanine, totals 12 residues. CDR3 DNA is the only sequence kept; it has 36 bases, read in frame from the first base. Per the germline V gene, SGHTA is the CDR1 and FQGNSA is the CDR2. This clone was seen once. This clone's antigen is unknown. Base qualities were left out, and no much larger clone turns up one base away. Taken with the paper, the label for time point translates to: week 11, during vaccination. Each vaccine dose, consisting of 300 ug of a 20-mer mutant IDH1 peptide in Montanide, was administered subcutaneously with topical imiquimod. The donors had newly diagnosed IDH1-mutant astrocytomas of WHO grade 3 or 4 that showed loss of nuclear ATRX. The samples were drawn from NOA16, a multicentre, single-arm, open-label phase I trial in Germany that tested a mutant IDH1 peptide vaccine in humans for the first time. Genomic DNA for TCRB sequencing was extracted from EDTA blood using the DNeasy Blood and Tissue Kit.

The library was prepared using the immunoSEQ multiplex PCR assay. Rearranged TCR beta chain sequences were amplified using the hsTCRB Kit according to the manufacturer's protocol. Sequencing of TCRB libraries was carried out on an Illumina MiSeq. The paper's data handling went like this. The kit vendor's proprietary platform handled demultiplexing, trimming and gene mapping. This immuneACCESS table, as held by TCRdb, lists in-frame sequences with V and J called but not all clones. Of the missing ones, under half trace to an unresolved V gene in checked studies; the others have no known cause. Clone size and V and J calls were adopted from that table, with D and trimming inferred from the DNA. A total of roughly 48,000 clones appear in this sample, about 91% of them only once. Jointly, the top ten make up under 2.5% of the sample.

This material consisted of PBMCs, taken from a glioma patient whose treatment included an IDH1 peptide vaccine. This receptor chain uses TRBV7-2 and TRBJ2-7, and 7 bases in between align with TRBD2. This receptor was obtained from a man over 45 with glioma. At the DNA level, the sequence is TGTGCCAGCAGCTGGACTAGCTACGAGCAGTACTTC. It encodes CASSWTSYEQYF.